This entry is about one TCR beta chain. The source of the sample is a study of cytomegalovirus exposure and HLA in healthy donors. Primers: 60 Vbeta forward and 13 Jbeta reverse. Measured with immunoSEQ multiplex PCR; TCRdb has only the in-frame clones, and not every one. Here the sample spans around 110,000 clones, around three quarters being singletons. With 10 bases clipped from V and 5 bases from J, the junction kept 7 bases outside the gene matches. Per the germline V gene, CDR1 is SEHNR and CDR2 is FQNEAQ (reference sequence). The CDR3 runs to 13 residues. The receptor was derived from a man aged 25 to 40 in good health and CMV-seropositive. Material for sequencing was PBMCs. The J gene is TRBJ2-3, the V gene TRBV7-9, with TRBD1 matching 9 bases. CDR3 in DNA: TGTGCCACCGGAGGACAGGGGTTAGATACGCAGTATTTT. Translating gives CATGGQGLDTQYF.